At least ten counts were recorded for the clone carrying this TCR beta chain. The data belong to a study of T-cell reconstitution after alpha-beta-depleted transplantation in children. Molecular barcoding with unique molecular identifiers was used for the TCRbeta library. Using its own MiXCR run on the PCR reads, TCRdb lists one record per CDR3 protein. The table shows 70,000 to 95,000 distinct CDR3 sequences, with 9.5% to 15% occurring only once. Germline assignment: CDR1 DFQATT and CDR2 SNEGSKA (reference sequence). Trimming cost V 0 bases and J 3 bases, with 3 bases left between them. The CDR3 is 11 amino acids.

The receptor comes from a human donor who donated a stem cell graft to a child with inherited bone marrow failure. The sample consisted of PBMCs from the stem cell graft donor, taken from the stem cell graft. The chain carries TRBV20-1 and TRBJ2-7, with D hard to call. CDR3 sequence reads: CSARDLYEQYF. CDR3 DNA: TGCAGTGCTAGAGACCTCTACGAGCAGTACTTC.